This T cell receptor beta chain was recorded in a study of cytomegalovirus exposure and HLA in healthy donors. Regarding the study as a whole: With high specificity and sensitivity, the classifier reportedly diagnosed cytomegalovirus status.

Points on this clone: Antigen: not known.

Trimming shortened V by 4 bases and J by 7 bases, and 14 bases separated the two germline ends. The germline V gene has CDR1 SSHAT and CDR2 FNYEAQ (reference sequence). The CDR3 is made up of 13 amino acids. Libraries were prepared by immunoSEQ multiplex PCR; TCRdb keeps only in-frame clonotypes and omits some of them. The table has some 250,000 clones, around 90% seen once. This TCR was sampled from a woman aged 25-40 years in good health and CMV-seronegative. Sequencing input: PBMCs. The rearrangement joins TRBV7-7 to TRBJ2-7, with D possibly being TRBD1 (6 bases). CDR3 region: CASSSQGGREQYF. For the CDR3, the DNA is TGTGCCAGCAGCTCACAAGGGGGAAGGGAGCAGTACTTC.